Sequencing of this TCR beta chain was carried out in a study of breast tumors, draining lymph nodes, adjacent tissues listed by TCRdb under 2016. Study-level background: TCR beta repertoires were compared across tumor, adjacent nontumor tissue and axillary lymph nodes obtained from breast cancer patients. In human breast cancer, the study set out to assess how tumor, surrounding tissue and draining lymph node repertoires relate to one another and whether T cells might be exchanged between them. Points the paper makes about the study in general: Tumor and nontumor tissue repertoires were found to be significantly more similar in luminal-like than in basal-like breast cancer. The data were considered consistent with the idea that most tumor T cells come from the lymph node and then expand in tumor tissue. Tumor T-cell repertoires showed less diversity than lymph node repertoires and more diversity than nontumor tissue repertoires, and tumor T-cell repertoires showed preferential V and J gene usage. The study presented the conclusion that tumor T cells originate in lymph nodes as consistent with a hypothesis, not as something directly demonstrated.

The instrument given in TCRdb is Illumina HiSeq 2000. Multiplex PCR amplification was used to build the TCR beta chain libraries. The amplified TCR beta chain products were analyzed by high-throughput sequencing. Using fastp at Q25 and MiXCR, TCRdb reprocessed the public reads and kept productive beta chains. Every distinct CDR3 protein forms one entry, paired with its most common genes and DNA. The sample yields some 14,000 distinct CDR3 sequences; roughly 62% were counted once. The ten top clones hold 45% to 50% of the sample. CDR1 and CDR2, looked up from the germline V gene, are SNHLY and FYNNEI. Measured from the cysteine to the phenylalanine, the CDR3 is 15 residues long. Of all the DNA, just the CDR3 is kept, 45 bases in frame from base 1. V is pruned by 2 bases and J by 4 bases, leaving 5 bases of the junction without a gene match. Adjacent samples consisted of nontumor breast tissue surrounding the tumor.

As to this clonotype: The antigen it binds to is not known. The input lacks base qualities; no much larger clone sits a single base away.

Sequencing input: tumor-adjacent breast tissue. The receptor was derived from a female donor with breast cancer. Some clones in this sample may be carry-over from other donors' samples. The chain employs TRBV2 and TRBJ2-7, and TRBD1 aligns with 10 junction nucleotides. The CDR3 is CASSEKTGGWYEQYF. The nucleotides read TGTGCCAGCAGTGAAAAGACAGGGGGCTGGTACGAGCAGTACTTC.